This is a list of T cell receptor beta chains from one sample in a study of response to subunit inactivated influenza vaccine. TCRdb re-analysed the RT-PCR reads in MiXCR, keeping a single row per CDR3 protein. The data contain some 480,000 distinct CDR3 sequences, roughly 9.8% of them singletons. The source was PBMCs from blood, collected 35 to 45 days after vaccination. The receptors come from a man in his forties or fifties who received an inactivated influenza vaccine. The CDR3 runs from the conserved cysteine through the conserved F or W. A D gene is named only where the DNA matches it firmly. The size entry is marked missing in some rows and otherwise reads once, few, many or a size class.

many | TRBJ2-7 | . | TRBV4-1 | CASSQPRQAYEQYF | TGCGCCAGCAGCCAGCCTCGACAGGCCTACGAGCAGTACTTC
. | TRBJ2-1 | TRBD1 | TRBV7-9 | CASSPRGQGLDEQFF | TGTGCCAGCAGCCCTAGGGGACAGGGTTTGGATGAGCAGTTCTTC
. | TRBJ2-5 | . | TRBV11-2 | CASTQRPPGQRGETQYF | TGTGCCAGCACCCAACGGCCGCCAGGACAGCGGGGAGAGACCCAGTACTTC
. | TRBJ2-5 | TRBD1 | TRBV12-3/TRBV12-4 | CASSPGTVAQETQYF | TGTGCCAGCAGTCCCGGGACAGTTGCGCAAGAGACCCAGTACTTC
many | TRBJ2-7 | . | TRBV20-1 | CTPGLWVGEQYF | TGCACCCCGGGACTCTGGGTAGGGGAGCAGTACTTC
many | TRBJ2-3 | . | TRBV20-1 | CSAPDRGHTDTQYF | TGCAGTGCTCCGGACAGAGGCCACACAGATACGCAGTATTTT
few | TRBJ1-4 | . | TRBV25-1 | CASSEFGSEKLFF | TGTGCCAGCAGTGAATTTGGCAGCGAAAAACTGTTTTTT
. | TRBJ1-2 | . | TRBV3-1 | CASSQGRRGYTF | TGTGCCAGCAGCCAAGGACGGCGTGGCTACACCTTC
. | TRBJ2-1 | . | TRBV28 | CAKRPSSYNEQFF | TGTGCCAAAAGGCCGAGCTCCTACAATGAGCAGTTCTTC
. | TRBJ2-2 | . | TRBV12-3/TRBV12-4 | CASSSQEGIGELFF | TGTGCCAGCAGTTCCCAGGAAGGGATTGGGGAGCTGTTTTTT
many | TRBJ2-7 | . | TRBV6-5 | CASSYGPTGFYEQYF | TGTGCCAGCAGTTACGGACCTACTGGTTTCTACGAGCAGTACTTC
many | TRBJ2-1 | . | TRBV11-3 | CASSTDQSYNEQFF | TGTGCCAGCAGCACCGATCAATCCTACAATGAGCAGTTCTTC
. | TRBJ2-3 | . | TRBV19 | CASSIGLFTDTQYF | TGTGCCAGTAGTATCGGACTTTTCACAGATACGCAGTATTTT
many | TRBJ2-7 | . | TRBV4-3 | CASSRRGSTHEQYF | TGCGCCAGCAGCCGAAGGGGGTCCACCCACGAGCAGTACTTC
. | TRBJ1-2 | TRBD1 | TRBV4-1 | CASSQEDRITNYGYTF | TGCGCCAGCAGCCAAGAGGACAGGATTACTAACTATGGCTACACCTTC
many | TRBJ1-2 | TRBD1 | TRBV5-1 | CASSSNRGPGYGYTF | TGCGCCAGCAGCTCCAACAGGGGGCCGGGCTATGGCTACACCTTC
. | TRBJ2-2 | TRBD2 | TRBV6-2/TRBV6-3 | CASSYSLELAGGPNTGELFF | TGTGCCAGCAGTTACTCGTTGGAACTAGCGGGAGGCCCGAACACCGGGGAGCTGTTTTTT
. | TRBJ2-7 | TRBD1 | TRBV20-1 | CSADYRDSSYEQYF | TGCAGTGCAGATTACCGGGACAGTTCCTACGAGCAGTACTTC
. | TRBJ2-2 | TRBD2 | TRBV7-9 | CASRPAGATGELFF | TGTGCCAGCCGTCCAGCGGGAGCCACCGGGGAGCTGTTTTTT
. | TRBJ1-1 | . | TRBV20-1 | CSARDRLQGRAFF | TGCAGTGCTAGAGATAGGCTACAGGGCCGGGCTTTCTTT
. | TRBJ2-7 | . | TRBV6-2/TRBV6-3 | CASSIAGSGSYEQYF | TGTGCCAGCAGCATCGCGGGTAGCGGCTCCTACGAGCAGTACTTC
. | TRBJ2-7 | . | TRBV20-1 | CSARTPLEPYEQYF | TGCAGTGCTAGAACCCCCCTCGAACCCTACGAGCAGTACTTC
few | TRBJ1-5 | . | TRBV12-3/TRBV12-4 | CASSGEPGHRNQPQHF | TGTGCCAGCAGTGGAGAGCCGGGACACCGAAATCAGCCCCAGCATTTT
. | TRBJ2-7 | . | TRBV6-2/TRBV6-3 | CASSPGLVAYEQYF | TGTGCCAGCAGTCCCGGACTGGTAGCCTACGAGCAGTACTTC
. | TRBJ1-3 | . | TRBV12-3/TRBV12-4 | CASSSHIQARSGNTIYF | TGTGCCAGCAGTTCCCACATACAGGCGCGCTCTGGAAACACCATATATTTT
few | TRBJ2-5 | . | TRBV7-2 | CASSLAGLFQETQYF | TGTGCCAGCAGCTTAGCGGGCCTTTTCCAAGAGACCCAGTACTTC
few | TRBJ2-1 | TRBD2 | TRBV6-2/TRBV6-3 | CASTDGTSGGNEQFF | TGTGCCAGCACCGACGGGACTAGCGGGGGCAATGAGCAGTTCTTC
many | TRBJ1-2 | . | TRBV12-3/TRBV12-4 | CASSTDSYYGYTF | TGTGCCAGCAGTACAGACAGTTACTATGGCTACACCTTC
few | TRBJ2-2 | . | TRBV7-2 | CASSLNVGELFF | TGTGCCAGCAGCCTAAACGTCGGGGAGCTGTTTTTT
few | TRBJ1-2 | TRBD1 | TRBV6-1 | CASSLVRGQNYGYTF | TGTGCCAGCAGCCTAGTGAGGGGACAGAACTATGGCTACACCTTC
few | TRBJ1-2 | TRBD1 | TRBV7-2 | CASSPLGQGGYGYTF | TGTGCCAGCAGCCCGTTAGGACAGGGGGGCTATGGCTACACCTTC
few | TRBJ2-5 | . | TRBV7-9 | CASSQNNQETQYF | TGTGCCAGCAGCCAGAACAACCAAGAGACCCAGTACTTC
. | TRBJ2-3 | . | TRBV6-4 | CASSFTSGSDTDTQYF | TGTGCCAGCAGTTTCACCAGTGGAAGTGACACAGATACGCAGTATTTT
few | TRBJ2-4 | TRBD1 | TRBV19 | CASSSLTGAKNIQYF | TGTGCCAGTAGTAGCCTGACAGGGGCCAAAAACATTCAGTACTTC
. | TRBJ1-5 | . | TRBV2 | CASSGESNQPQHF | TGTGCCAGCAGTGGAGAGAGCAATCAGCCCCAGCATTTT
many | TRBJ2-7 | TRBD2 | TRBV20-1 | CSARDTSAYEQYF | TGCAGTGCTAGAGATACTAGCGCCTACGAGCAGTACTTC
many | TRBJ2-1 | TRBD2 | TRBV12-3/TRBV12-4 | CASSLLTSADEQFF | TGTGCCAGCAGTCTCCTGACTAGCGCCGATGAGCAGTTCTTC
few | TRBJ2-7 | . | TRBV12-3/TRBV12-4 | CASSQKGREFRYEQYF | TGTGCCAGCAGCCAAAAGGGACGGGAGTTCCGCTACGAGCAGTACTTC
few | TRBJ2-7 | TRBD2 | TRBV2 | CASSDTSGRQLYEQYF | TGTGCCAGCAGTGATACTAGCGGGAGGCAACTTTACGAGCAGTACTTC
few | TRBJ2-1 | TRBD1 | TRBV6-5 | CASSYLTGVDYNEQFF | TGTGCCAGCAGTTACCTGACAGGGGTGGATTACAATGAGCAGTTCTTC
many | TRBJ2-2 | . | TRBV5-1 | CASSPRTENTGELFF | TGCGCCAGCAGCCCTAGGACAGAGAACACCGGGGAGCTGTTTTTT
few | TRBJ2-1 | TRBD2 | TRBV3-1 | CASSQDWAGLAGKQFF | TGTGCCAGCAGCCAAGATTGGGCGGGACTAGCGGGAAAGCAGTTCTTC
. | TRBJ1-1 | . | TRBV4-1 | CASSLDRVSNTEAFF | TGCGCCAGCAGCCTGGACCGGGTCTCGAACACTGAAGCTTTCTTT
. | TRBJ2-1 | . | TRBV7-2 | CASSLDGVRQFF | TGTGCCAGCAGCTTAGACGGGGTAAGGCAGTTCTTC
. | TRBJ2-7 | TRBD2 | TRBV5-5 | CASSLRSGLPYEQYF | TGTGCCAGCAGCTTGCGTAGCGGGCTACCCTACGAGCAGTACTTC
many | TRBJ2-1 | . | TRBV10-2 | CASGRTGRDEQFF | TGCGCCAGCGGTCGGACAGGGAGGGATGAGCAGTTCTTC
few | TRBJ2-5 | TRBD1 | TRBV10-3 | CAITPDRGETQYF | TGTGCCATCACCCCGGACAGGGGAGAGACCCAGTACTTC
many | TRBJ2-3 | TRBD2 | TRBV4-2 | CASSKGLAGADTQYF | TGTGCCAGCAGCAAGGGACTAGCGGGTGCAGATACGCAGTATTTT
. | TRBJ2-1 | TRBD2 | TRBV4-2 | CASSQAELAGPYNEQFF | TGTGCCAGCAGCCAGGCCGAACTAGCGGGGCCCTACAATGAGCAGTTCTTC